This TCR beta chain was identified in a study of control samples from healthy donors and cancer patients. As for this clone: Other DNA sequences in this sample translate to the same CDR3.

The assay was immunoSEQ multiplex PCR, and TCRdb's table has in-frame clones only and misses some. The top ten clones hold under 2% of a sample with nearly 35,000 clones, roughly 92% of them seen once. The CDR3 sequence is 14 residues long. V lost 3 bases and J lost 2, with 13 bases in between. Germline V gene sequence: CDR1 GTSNPN, CDR2 SVGIG (reference sequence). Sample: PBMCs. This sequence was found in a man in his forties with colorectal cancer. The chain combines TRBV30 with TRBJ1-1; D is possibly TRBD1 (5 bases). The CDR3 is CAWSYGGRNTEAFF. Written as DNA, the CDR3 is TGTGCCTGGAGCTACGGGGGGAGAAACACTGAAGCTTTCTTT.